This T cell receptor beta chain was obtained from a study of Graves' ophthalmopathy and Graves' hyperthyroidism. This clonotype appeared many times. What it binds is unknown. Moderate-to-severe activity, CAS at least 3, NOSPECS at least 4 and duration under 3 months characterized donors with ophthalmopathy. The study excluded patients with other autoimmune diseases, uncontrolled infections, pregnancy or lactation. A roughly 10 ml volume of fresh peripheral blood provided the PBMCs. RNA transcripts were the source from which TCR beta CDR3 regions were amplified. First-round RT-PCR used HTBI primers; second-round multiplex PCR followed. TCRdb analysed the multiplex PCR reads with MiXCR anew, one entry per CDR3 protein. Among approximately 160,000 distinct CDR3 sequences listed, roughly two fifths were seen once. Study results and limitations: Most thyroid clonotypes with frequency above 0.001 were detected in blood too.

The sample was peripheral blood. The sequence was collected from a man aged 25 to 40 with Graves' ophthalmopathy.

CDR3 sequence reads: CAISVGTSYEQYF. CDR3 coding DNA: TGTGCCATCAGTGTAGGGACTAGCTACGAGCAGTACTTC. The chain links TRBV10-3 to TRBJ2-7; 8 positions agree with TRBD2. V gave up 4 bases and J gave up 3 bases; unmatched junction bases: 2. The CDR3 is 13 residues long. The germline gives CDR1 ENHRY, CDR2 SYGVKD.